What follows are 10 T cell receptor beta chains derived from one specimen sequenced in a study of shared clonotypes between healthy human individuals. Generated by immunoSEQ multiplex PCR, the TCRdb table keeps only in-frame clones and is missing some. This table has around 2.1 million clones, approximately 96% appearing once. The sequencing input was naive CD4+ T cells sorted from blood. The subset is: CD45RA+ positively selected. The source of these receptors is a man aged 18-30 years in good health.

The chain has TRBV9 and TRBJ2-1; 8 bases match TRBD1. The V segment lost 4 bases and the J segment 6 bases; nucleotides outside the gene matches: 9. This CDR3 has 15 amino acids. In germline, CDR1 is SGDLS, CDR2 YYNGEE. The CDR3 DNA is TGTGCCAGCAGCCTTAGACAGGGGTCGAGCAATGAGCAGTTCTTC. It is translated as CASSLRQGSSNEQFF.

The rearrangement links TRBV7-2 to TRBJ2-7, with D hard to call. The CDR3 is made up of 16 amino acids. Germline CDR1 is SGHTA and CDR2 is FQGNSA. Trimming pared 2 bases from V and 0 bases from J, leaving 14 bases between. This CDR3 is CASSLSLGGDSYEQYF. The DNA for the CDR3 is TGTGCCAGCAGCTTAAGCTTGGGCGGTGACTCCTACGAGCAGTACTTC.

The chain uses TRBV27 and TRBJ1-6, with 7 bases aligning to TRBD1. V was pared by 3 bases and J by 6 bases, with 8 bases of the junction left unmatched. There are 16 residues in the CDR3. CDR1 and CDR2 from the germline V gene are MNHEY and SMNVEV (reference sequence). The CDR3 coding sequence is TGTGCCAGCAGTTTCCAAATACAGGGGCCTAATTCACCCCTCCACTTT. Its protein is CASSFQIQGPNSPLHF.

The V gene is TRBV2, the J gene TRBJ2-1, with D unresolved. The CDR3 is 13 amino acids. Looked up from germline, CDR1 is SNHLY and CDR2 is FYNNEI. Trimming cost V 3 bases and J 8 bases, with 11 bases left between them. The CDR3 nucleotides read TGTGCCAGCAGTGATAGCCTTCCCGATGAGCAGTTCTTC. Translation: CASSDSLPDEQFF.

The chain recombines TRBV5-1 with TRBJ2-5; D is perhaps TRBD1 (5 bases). V gave up 4 bases and J gave up 4 bases, with 14 bases separating them. Germline V gene data show CDR1 as SGHRS and CDR2 as YFSETQ. The length of the CDR3 is 14 residues. CDR3 residues: CASSPGSTLETQYF. The DNA for the CDR3 is TGCGCCAGCAGCCCAGGGTCCACCCTAGAGACCCAGTACTTC.

CDR3 loop: CASSYSRQGAREQYF. The CDR3 DNA reads TGTGCCAGCAGTTACTCGCGACAGGGGGCGAGAGAGCAGTACTTC. V is TRBV6-5 and J is TRBJ2-7; TRBD1 aligns across 10 bases. Germline V lookup: CDR1 MNHEY, CDR2 SVGAGI. CDR3 length: 15 residues. With V trimmed by 0 bases and J by 7 bases, 6 bases remained unmatched.

This sequence joins TRBV10-3 and TRBJ2-1; 10 nucleotides match TRBD2. V lost 2 bases and J lost 5; bases outside the gene matches: 6. Germline V gene sequence: CDR1 ENHRY, CDR2 SYGVKD. This CDR3 has 16 residues. This CDR3 is CAISEPGTSVNNEQFF. The DNA for the CDR3 is TGTGCCATCAGTGAGCCTGGGACTAGCGTCAACAATGAGCAGTTCTTC.

CDR3 amino acids: CASSLRVWARVNSPLHF. CDR3 nucleotide sequence: TGTGCCAGCAGTTTAAGGGTTTGGGCCAGGGTAAATTCACCCCTCCACTTT. J is TRBJ1-6 and V is TRBV28; a weak D match, TRBD1 (5 bases). Germline V gene lookup returns CDR1 MDHEN and CDR2 SYDVKM. The CDR3 length is 17 residues. V lost 2 bases to trimming and J lost 7 bases, with 18 bases between them.

The V call is TRBV11-2, the J call TRBJ1-5; D is ambiguous. Germline lookup yields CDR1 SGHAT and CDR2 FQNNGV. The ends were cut back, 2 bases at V and 7 bases at J, with 12 bases in the middle. The CDR3 is 14 residues long. The CDR3, as DNA: TGTGCCAGCAGCTTATCTGGGGAGCGGCAGCCCCAGCATTTT. This translates into CASSLSGERQPQHF.

This rearrangement joins TRBV19 to TRBJ2-7, with TRBD1 matching 9 bases. The J segment lost 3 bases and the V segment lost 4 bases, leaving 10 bases of the junction unmatched. This CDR3 region has 16 residues. CDR1 and CDR2 (germline): LNHDA, SQIVND (reference sequence). The CDR3 is CASSRTGTGQFYEQYF. In DNA form, the CDR3 reads TGTGCCAGTAGTAGGACCGGGACAGGGCAATTCTACGAGCAGTACTTC.